This record concerns one T cell receptor (beta chain) sequence. Profiling relied on immunoSEQ multiplex PCR, and the TCRdb table lists in-frame clones only, not all of them. The sample includes over 100,000 clones, around 88% seen only once; the top ten take 3% to 4%. These data are taken from a study of control samples from healthy donors and cancer patients. The sequence came from a middle-aged man in good health. Sequenced: blood.

The CDR3 loop is CASSGGQDRMGATDTQYF. Here the CDR3 DNA reads TGTGCCAGCAGTGGTGGACAGGACAGGATGGGAGCCACAGATACGCAGTATTTT. The chain couples TRBV2 to TRBJ2-3, with 7 nucleotides matching TRBD1. CDR3 size: 18 residues. Germline V gene data show CDR1 as SNHLY and CDR2 as FYNNEI. Trimming took 4 bases from V and 2 from J; bases not matched to a gene: 15.